This is a list of T cell receptor beta chains from one sample in a study of blood T cell repertoires in COVID-19. Sequencing was performed with immunoSEQ multiplex PCR; in TCRdb, only in-frame clones are kept and a portion is missing. The repertoire consists of tens of thousands of clones, with 76% occurring once and the leading ten covering 6% to 7%. Sequencing used peripheral blood. These receptors all come from a woman aged 50 to 65 with active or convalescent COVID-19. Each CDR3 is given with its conserved first and last residue. Each record gives: J gene, clone size, V gene, D gene, CDR3 length, CDR3 protein, CDR3 DNA. A D gene is named only where the DNA matches it firmly. Rows may omit the clone size; those that give it use once, few, many or a size class.

J gene: TRBJ1-4
clone size: .
V gene: TRBV2
D gene: .
CDR3 length: 14
CDR3 protein: CASSEQGPNEKLFF
CDR3 DNA: TGTGCCAGCAGCGAACAGGGTCCTAATGAAAAACTGTTTTTT

J gene: TRBJ2-3
clone size: .
V gene: TRBV25-1
D gene: .
CDR3 length: 16
CDR3 protein: CASSDRRRDPGDTQYF
CDR3 DNA: TGTGCCAGCAGTGACCGGAGGCGGGACCCTGGGGATACGCAGTATTTT

J gene: TRBJ2-3
clone size: .
V gene: TRBV5-1
D gene: TRBD2
CDR3 length: 14
CDR3 protein: CASRNGGVTDTQYF
CDR3 DNA: TGCGCCAGCAGAAACGGGGGGGTCACAGATACGCAGTATTTT

J gene: TRBJ1-2
clone size: .
V gene: TRBV24-1
D gene: .
CDR3 length: 13
CDR3 protein: CATSDSWRGGYTF
CDR3 DNA: TGTGCCACCAGTGATAGCTGGCGGGGCGGCTACACCTTC

J gene: TRBJ1-5
clone size: .
V gene: TRBV28
D gene: .
CDR3 length: 15
CDR3 protein: CASSLGQGYRQPQHF
CDR3 DNA: TGTGCCAGCAGTTTGGGCCAGGGGTATCGTCAGCCCCAGCATTTT

J gene: TRBJ2-1
clone size: .
V gene: TRBV5-4
D gene: TRBD2
CDR3 length: 15
CDR3 protein: CASRILAGGLREQFF
CDR3 DNA: TGTGCCAGCAGAATACTAGCGGGAGGCCTACGGGAGCAGTTCTTC

J gene: TRBJ2-7
clone size: .
V gene: TRBV3-1/TRBV3-2
D gene: .
CDR3 length: 14
CDR3 protein: CASSQGSGDYEQYF
CDR3 DNA: TGTGCCAGCAGCCAAGGTTCAGGGGACTACGAGCAGTACTTC

J gene: TRBJ2-1
clone size: .
V gene: TRBV28
D gene: TRBD2
CDR3 length: 18
CDR3 protein: CASSLTLFREGLYNEQFF
CDR3 DNA: TGTGCCAGCAGTTTAACCCTTTTTCGGGAGGGCCTCTACAATGAGCAGTTCTTC

J gene: TRBJ1-2
clone size: .
V gene: TRBV4-1
D gene: .
CDR3 length: 14
CDR3 protein: CASSQARGYYGYTF
CDR3 DNA: TGCGCCAGCAGCCAAGCAAGAGGATACTATGGCTACACCTTC

J gene: TRBJ1-2
clone size: few
V gene: TRBV6-6
D gene: .
CDR3 length: 18
CDR3 protein: CASSPRTAGSGTNYGYTF
CDR3 DNA: TGTGCCAGCAGTCCTCGGACAGCGGGGTCGGGGACTAACTATGGCTACACCTTC

J gene: TRBJ1-2
clone size: .
V gene: TRBV10-3
D gene: TRBD1
CDR3 length: 14
CDR3 protein: CAISRGQINYGYTF
CDR3 DNA: TGTGCCATCAGCCGGGGACAGATTAACTATGGCTACACCTTC

J gene: TRBJ1-1
clone size: .
V gene: TRBV29-1
D gene: .
CDR3 length: 13
CDR3 protein: CSVGGGTDTEAFF
CDR3 DNA: TGCAGCGTTGGGGGGGGTACGGACACTGAAGCTTTCTTT

J gene: TRBJ2-1
clone size: .
V gene: TRBV6-1
D gene: TRBD2
CDR3 length: 15
CDR3 protein: CASSESLSGSDEQFF
CDR3 DNA: TGTGCCAGCAGTGAAAGCCTTAGCGGGAGCGATGAGCAGTTCTTC

J gene: TRBJ1-2
clone size: .
V gene: TRBV19
D gene: .
CDR3 length: 16
CDR3 protein: CASSATDTYGNYGYTF
CDR3 DNA: TGTGCCAGTAGTGCCACGGACACGTATGGTAACTATGGCTACACCTTC

J gene: TRBJ2-1
clone size: .
V gene: TRBV11-3
D gene: TRBD2
CDR3 length: 16
CDR3 protein: CASSLTSGSSYNEQFF
CDR3 DNA: TGTGCCAGCAGCTTGACTAGCGGAAGCTCCTACAATGAGCAGTTCTTC

J gene: TRBJ1-3
clone size: .
V gene: TRBV5-4
D gene: .
CDR3 length: 14
CDR3 protein: CASSLWGRSNTIYF
CDR3 DNA: TGTGCCAGCAGCTTATGGGGGCGCAGTAACACCATATATTTT

J gene: TRBJ2-7
clone size: .
V gene: TRBV6-2/TRBV6-3
D gene: TRBD2
CDR3 length: 15
CDR3 protein: CASSFRTSGNYEQYF
CDR3 DNA: TGTGCCAGCAGTTTCCGGACTAGCGGGAACTACGAGCAGTACTTC

J gene: TRBJ1-1
clone size: .
V gene: TRBV4-1
D gene: TRBD1
CDR3 length: 14
CDR3 protein: CASTKQGRNTEAFF
CDR3 DNA: TGCGCCAGCACTAAACAGGGGCGAAACACTGAAGCTTTCTTT

J gene: TRBJ2-2
clone size: .
V gene: TRBV9
D gene: TRBD2
CDR3 length: 18
CDR3 protein: CASSVAGTSGPNTGELFF
CDR3 DNA: TGTGCCAGCAGCGTAGCGGGGACTAGCGGCCCGAACACCGGGGAGCTGTTTTTT

J gene: TRBJ1-1
clone size: once
V gene: TRBV3-1/TRBV3-2
D gene: .
CDR3 length: 11
CDR3 protein: CASSQWPEAFF
CDR3 DNA: TGTGCCAGCAGCCAATGGCCTGAAGCTTTCTTT

J gene: TRBJ2-1
clone size: .
V gene: TRBV6-5
D gene: .
CDR3 length: 14
CDR3 protein: CASSYSTGRDEQFF
CDR3 DNA: TGTGCCAGCAGTTACTCGACTGGCAGGGATGAGCAGTTCTTC

J gene: TRBJ2-3
clone size: medium-sized
V gene: TRBV7-7
D gene: TRBD2
CDR3 length: 19
CDR3 protein: CASTPRLAGGIVFTDTQYF
CDR3 DNA: TGTGCTAGCACCCCACGACTAGCGGGAGGAATAGTCTTCACAGATACGCAGTATTTT

J gene: TRBJ2-7
clone size: .
V gene: TRBV5-6
D gene: .
CDR3 length: 15
CDR3 protein: CASSVRRELPYEQYF
CDR3 DNA: TGTGCCAGCAGCGTAAGGAGAGAACTCCCCTACGAGCAGTACTTC

J gene: TRBJ2-3
clone size: .
V gene: TRBV7-6
D gene: TRBD2
CDR3 length: 16
CDR3 protein: CASSLGFGGVADTQYF
CDR3 DNA: TGTGCCAGCAGCTTAGGTTTCGGGGGGGTGGCAGATACGCAGTATTTT

J gene: TRBJ2-7
clone size: .
V gene: TRBV7-9
D gene: .
CDR3 length: 11
CDR3 protein: CASSPLYEQYF
CDR3 DNA: TGTGCCAGCAGTCCCTTGTACGAGCAGTACTTC

J gene: TRBJ2-2
clone size: .
V gene: TRBV5-1
D gene: TRBD2
CDR3 length: 17
CDR3 protein: CASSYGLAGGNTGELFF
CDR3 DNA: TGCGCCAGCAGCTATGGACTAGCGGGGGGGAACACCGGGGAGCTGTTTTTT

J gene: TRBJ1-1
clone size: .
V gene: TRBV6-2/TRBV6-3
D gene: .
CDR3 length: 13
CDR3 protein: CASSLRVRSEAFF
CDR3 DNA: TGTGCCAGCAGTCTCCGCGTTAGGAGTGAAGCTTTCTTT

J gene: TRBJ1-1
clone size: .
V gene: TRBV10-3
D gene: TRBD1
CDR3 length: 13
CDR3 protein: CAISEDRGAEAFF
CDR3 DNA: TGTGCCATCAGCGAAGACAGGGGGGCTGAAGCTTTCTTT

J gene: TRBJ2-7
clone size: .
V gene: TRBV5-1
D gene: TRBD1
CDR3 length: 14
CDR3 protein: CASSSPGQSYEQYF
CDR3 DNA: TGCGCCAGCAGCTCCCCGGGACAGTCCTACGAGCAGTACTTC

J gene: TRBJ2-6
clone size: .
V gene: TRBV19
D gene: .
CDR3 length: 16
CDR3 protein: CASTGGANSGANVLTF
CDR3 DNA: TGTGCCAGTACGGGCGGGGCCAACTCTGGGGCCAACGTCCTGACTTTC

J gene: TRBJ1-2
clone size: .
V gene: TRBV5-6
D gene: .
CDR3 length: 12
CDR3 protein: CASSLGRVGYTF
CDR3 DNA: TGTGCCAGCAGCTTGGGACGGGTTGGCTACACCTTC

J gene: TRBJ2-5
clone size: .
V gene: TRBV18
D gene: TRBD2
CDR3 length: 17
CDR3 protein: CASSPNGDLAGRETQYF
CDR3 DNA: TGTGCCAGCTCACCCAACGGGGACCTAGCGGGGAGAGAGACCCAGTACTTC

J gene: TRBJ1-2
clone size: .
V gene: TRBV21-1
D gene: .
CDR3 length: 15
CDR3 protein: CASSKVPKFNYGYTF
CDR3 DNA: TGTGCCAGCAGCAAAGTTCCAAAATTTAACTATGGCTACACCTTC

J gene: TRBJ1-2
clone size: .
V gene: TRBV29-1
D gene: TRBD1
CDR3 length: 11
CDR3 protein: CSFSRQGVDTF
CDR3 DNA: TGCAGCTTTAGTAGGCAGGGGGTCGACACCTTC

J gene: TRBJ2-7
clone size: .
V gene: TRBV5-5
D gene: TRBD2
CDR3 length: 12
CDR3 protein: CASSRTSGEQYF
CDR3 DNA: TGTGCCAGCAGCCGGACTAGCGGCGAGCAGTACTTC

J gene: TRBJ2-1
clone size: .
V gene: TRBV27
D gene: TRBD2
CDR3 length: 17
CDR3 protein: CASSRSDREGLGNEQFF
CDR3 DNA: TGTGCCAGCAGTAGATCAGACCGGGAGGGCCTCGGGAATGAGCAGTTCTTC

J gene: TRBJ1-2
clone size: medium-sized
V gene: TRBV4-1
D gene: .
CDR3 length: 17
CDR3 protein: CASSQDAGEGANYGYTF
CDR3 DNA: TGCGCCAGCAGCCAAGATGCGGGGGAAGGGGCGAACTATGGCTACACCTTC

J gene: TRBJ1-1
clone size: few
V gene: TRBV2
D gene: .
CDR3 length: 12
CDR3 protein: CASSEARGGAFF
CDR3 DNA: TGTGCCAGCAGTGAAGCGCGGGGGGGAGCTTTCTTT

J gene: TRBJ2-1
clone size: .
V gene: TRBV5-4
D gene: .
CDR3 length: 12
CDR3 protein: CASSFTSNEQFF
CDR3 DNA: TGTGCCAGCAGCTTCACTAGCAATGAGCAGTTCTTC

J gene: TRBJ1-1
clone size: .
V gene: TRBV5-1
D gene: .
CDR3 length: 12
CDR3 protein: CASSLKGLEAFF
CDR3 DNA: TGCGCCAGCAGCTTGAAGGGGCTTGAAGCTTTCTTT